Below, 32 T cell receptor beta chains from the same sample are listed, as sequenced in a study of T-cell reconstitution after alpha-beta-depleted transplantation in children. During its preparation, the TCRbeta library received unique molecular identifiers. TCRdb re-analysed the PCR reads in MiXCR, keeping a single row per CDR3 protein. The table records over 200,000 distinct CDR3 sequences, about a tenth of them present only once. This specimen was PBMCs from the stem cell graft donor, taken from the stem cell graft. The source is a human donor who donated a stem cell graft to a child with acute lymphoblastic leukemia.

The chain recombines TRBV6-5 with TRBJ1-1; D is unclear. Trimming left V 7 bases short and J 1 base short, with 7 bases between. The CDR3 is 12 residues long. From germline, CDR1 is MNHEY and CDR2 SVGAGI. For the CDR3, the DNA is TGTGCCAGCACAAACCCGAACACTGAAGCTTTCTTT. This codes for CASTNPNTEAFF.

This clonotype was detected ten times or more. CDR3: CASSPLGAVGADTQYF. CDR3 sequence (DNA): TGTGCCAGCAGTCCATTGGGAGCCGTCGGGGCAGATACGCAGTATTTT. This chain connects TRBV27 to TRBJ2-3; D perhaps matches TRBD2 (5 bases). The length of the CDR3 is 16 residues. Germline V gives CDR1 MNHEY, CDR2 SMNVEV (reference sequence). V was shortened by 5 bases and J by 4 bases, with 19 bases between the two germline ends.

V usage is TRBV28 and J usage is TRBJ2-2; 11 positions agree with TRBD2. The germline gives CDR1 MDHEN, CDR2 SYDVKM. V was pared by 7 bases and J by 5 bases, with 18 bases of the junction left unmatched. The CDR3 loop spans 19 amino acids. The DNA for the CDR3 is TGTGCCAGCACCAAGGGCCGGGGACTAGCGGTCTTGAGGACCGGGGAGCTGTTTTTT. It codes for CASTKGRGLAVLRTGELFF.

There are a few counts of this clonotype. V gene TRBV12-3 or TRBV12-4 combines with J gene TRBJ1-2; 7 nucleotides align to TRBD1. The CDR3 runs to 14 residues. J was trimmed by 3 bases and V by 6 bases; bases with no gene match: 7. CDR3 region: CASRPTGEDYGYTF. The CDR3 DNA sequence: TGTGCCAGCAGACCCACAGGGGAGGACTATGGCTACACCTTC.

This clonotype was observed a few times. J is TRBJ1-5 and V is TRBV2, with D unresolved. Deletions cut 7 bases from V and 1 base from J, with 14 bases between. Per germline, CDR1 SNHLY and CDR2 FYNNEI. This CDR3 comprises 15 residues. The CDR3 here is CASTQSSYSNQPQHF. CDR3 in DNA: TGTGCCAGCACCCAAAGTTCTTACAGCAATCAGCCCCAGCATTTT.

This clonotype occurred a few times. CDR3: CASSGTESMNTEAFF. Written as DNA, the CDR3 is TGTGCCAGCAGTGGGACAGAGAGTATGAACACTGAAGCTTTCTTT. This chain joins TRBV12-3 or TRBV12-4 and TRBJ1-1, with 7 positions matching TRBD1. This CDR3 contains 15 residues. V shed 5 bases, J shed 0 bases, and the junction held 6 bases outside the gene matches.

This clonotype was seen many times. This chain connects TRBV4-3 to TRBJ1-1, with 7 bases aligning to TRBD1. The ends lost 2 bases at V and 0 bases at J; junction bases unmatched: 6. Looked up from germline, CDR1 is LGHNA and CDR2 is YSLEER. The CDR3 length is 16 residues. As DNA, the CDR3 is TGCGCCAGCAGCCAAACAACGACAGGGATGAACACTGAAGCTTTCTTT. This translates into CASSQTTTGMNTEAFF.

This clonotype was detected only a few times. The J gene is TRBJ2-7, the V gene TRBV10-1; no clear D gene. The CDR3 runs 15 residues. V gave up 3 bases and J gave up 3 bases, with 15 bases separating them. Germline CDR1 WNHNN, CDR2 SYGVQD (reference sequence). Here the CDR3 reads CASSDGRQKNYEQYF. The CDR3 DNA sequence: TGCGCCAGCAGTGATGGACGGCAGAAGAACTACGAGCAGTACTTC.

This clonotype was detected only a few times. This sequence joins TRBV6-6 and TRBJ1-4; 8 bases match TRBD1. This CDR3 contains 13 residues. V shed 10 bases and J 8 bases; nucleotides not matched to a gene: 9. Germline CDR1 reads MNHNY; CDR2 reads SVGAGI (reference sequence). CDR3 sequence: CATGQGTGEKLFF. The CDR3 nucleotides read TGTGCCACCGGACAGGGAACGGGAGAAAAACTGTTTTTT.

This clonotype showed up many times. This chain joins TRBV5-1 and TRBJ2-3; the D gene could be TRBD1 or TRBD2 (5 bases each). This CDR3 comprises 15 residues. Germline V lookup: CDR1 SGHRS, CDR2 YFSETQ. V shed 5 bases and J shed 0 bases, with 13 bases lying between them. CDR3: CASRMGRPSTDTQYF. The CDR3 nucleotides are TGCGCCAGCAGGATGGGACGGCCAAGCACAGATACGCAGTATTTT.

This clonotype has at least ten counts. The chain joins TRBV7-9 to TRBJ1-5, with D unresolved. Per the germline V gene, CDR1 is SEHNR and CDR2 is FQNEAQ (reference sequence). The V gene lost 1 base and the J gene lost 0 bases, with 7 bases spanning the gap. The CDR3 runs to 15 residues. The CDR3 coding sequence is TGTGCCAGCAGCTTAGATGGGGTTAGCAATCAGCCCCAGCATTTT. This translates into CASSLDGVSNQPQHF.

This clonotype was picked up a small number of times. The V gene is TRBV5-1, the J gene TRBJ2-3, with a tentative D call TRBD2 (5 bases). The CDR3 loop spans 12 amino acids. CDR1 is SGHRS, CDR2 YFSETQ, per germline. V was cut by 4 bases and J by 5 bases, with 8 bases left in between. CDR3 nucleotide sequence: TGCGCCAGCAGCGGAGAGGGAGATACGCAGTATTTT. Translation gives CASSGEGDTQYF.

This clonotype was counted many times. The V call is TRBV10-3, the J call TRBJ1-2; D may be TRBD1 (6 bases). Germline-derived CDR1 and CDR2 are ENHRY and SYGVKD. The CDR3 covers 12 residues. Trimming left V 11 bases short and J 7 bases short, with 17 bases between. The CDR3 DNA reads TGTGCCGCGAGACAGGCGACTTCTGGCTACACCTTC. Protein product: CAARQATSGYTF.

The rearrangement uses TRBV7-2 and TRBJ1-1; 7 bases map to TRBD1. The CDR3 runs 13 residues. V shed 3 bases and J 6 bases; nucleotides not matched to a gene: 4. Germline CDR1 reads SGHTA; CDR2 reads FQGNSA. The CDR3 coding sequence is TGTGCCAGCAGCTTCACTAGGGGGCCTGAAGCTTTCTTT. This translates into CASSFTRGPEAFF.

This clonotype was observed many times. The chain carries TRBV20-1 and TRBJ1-1; 7 bases align to TRBD1. The V gene's germline CDR1 is DFQATT and CDR2 SNEGSKA (reference sequence). The length of the CDR3 is 13 residues. V trimming: 4 bases; J trimming: 1 base; junction bases outside the gene matches: 3. Written as DNA, the CDR3 is TGCAGTGCTAAGAGACAGGGGAACACTGAAGCTTTCTTT. This gives the protein CSAKRQGNTEAFF.

This clonotype was seen a handful of times. In DNA form, the CDR3 reads TGTGCCAGCAGCTCCCTCCTCCGGGACAGCCCACCTTCAATATCGAACACCGGGGAGCTGTTTTTT. Translation: CASSSLLRDSPPSISNTGELFF. The rearrangement links TRBV7-1 to TRBJ2-2; TRBD1 agrees at 7 bases. TRBV7-1 is an ORF, with its function uncertain. The CDR3 consists of 22 residues. J was trimmed by 0 bases and V by 3 bases; bases with no gene match: 22.

This clonotype has more than one count but fewer than ten. The rearrangement uses TRBV14 and TRBJ2-7, with 10 bases lining up with TRBD1. V was pared by 4 bases and J by 4 bases, with 4 bases of the junction left unmatched. This CDR3 is built from 14 residues. The V gene's germline CDR1 is SGHDN and CDR2 FVKESK. Written as DNA, the CDR3 is TGTGCCAGCAGCCTTTGGACAGGGGGGTACGAGCAGTACTTC. The encoded protein is CASSLWTGGYEQYF.

The table lists this clonotype with many counts. This chain uses TRBV12-3 or TRBV12-4 with TRBJ1-2; 8 bases fit TRBD1. V was clipped by 3 bases and J by 8 bases; unmatched bases: 14. This CDR3 has 16 residues. This chain's CDR3 is CASSFTIGTGAGGYTF. The CDR3 region has the DNA TGTGCCAGCAGTTTCACCATCGGGACAGGCGCGGGAGGCTACACCTTC.

This clonotype occurred many times. The chain is built from TRBV21-1 and TRBJ1-1. TRBV21-1 is reported as a pseudogene. This CDR3 contains 15 residues. This CDR3 reads CASSKASAMNTEAFF. CDR3 sequence (DNA): TGTGCCAGCAGCAAAGCTAGCGCAATGAACACTGAAGCTTTCTTT.

This clonotype came up a few times. The V and J genes are TRBV19 and TRBJ2-1, with TRBD2 matching 14 bases. Germline lookup yields CDR1 LNHDA and CDR2 SQIVND (reference sequence). This CDR3 is 15 amino acids long. The ends lost 6 bases at V and 10 bases at J; junction bases unmatched: 8. The CDR3 nucleotides are TGTGCCAGTAGCGGACTAGCGGGGGGCCTCAGGGAGCAGTTCTTC. Protein: CASSGLAGGLREQFF.

This clonotype was counted many times. The chain links TRBV5-1 to TRBJ2-4; 11 bases fit TRBD2. CDR1 and CDR2 (germline): SGHRS, YFSETQ. V was pared by 4 bases and J by 1 base, with 7 bases of the junction left unmatched. The CDR3 is made up of 17 amino acids. CDR3 DNA: TGCGCCAGCAGCATGACTAGCGGGGCGGGGGCCAAAAACATTCAGTACTTC. It codes for CASSMTSGAGAKNIQYF.

This clonotype was seen ten or more times. The junction and the germline gene differ at one end; a read error may be behind it. V gene TRBV5-6 combines with J gene TRBJ2-5, with a tentative D call TRBD1 (6 bases). The CDR3 contains 11 residues. CDR1 SGHDT and CDR2 YYEEEE come from the germline V gene. The CDR3 region is CASSLDRVRGF. CDR3 sequence (DNA): TGTGCCAGCAGCTTGGACAGGGTTAGGGGCTTC.

This clonotype has a count of ten or more. This chain uses TRBV6-4 with TRBJ2-3; the D gene is possibly TRBD2 (5 bases). Trimming shortened V by 5 bases and J by 2 bases, and 11 bases separated the two germline ends. From germline, CDR1 is MRHNA and CDR2 SNTAGT. The CDR3 is 14 residues long. The CDR3 loop is CASSRDRNTDTQYF. CDR3 DNA sequence: TGTGCCAGCAGTCGGGATAGAAACACAGATACGCAGTATTTT.

This clonotype was observed many times. The rearrangement joins TRBV29-1 to TRBJ1-1; D is ambiguous. Germline V gene sequence: CDR1 SQVTM, CDR2 ANQGSEA. Trimming removed 4 bases from V and 3 bases from J, with 3 bases in between. The CDR3 is made up of 10 amino acids. CDR3 sequence reads: CSVVDTEAFF. The CDR3 DNA reads TGCAGCGTTGTAGACACTGAAGCTTTCTTT.

This clonotype was counted once. This chain uses TRBV20-1 with TRBJ1-5; 10 nucleotides agree with TRBD1. This CDR3 is 14 amino acids long. V was pared by 5 bases and J by 1 base, with 2 bases of the junction left unmatched. Germline V CDR1 and CDR2: DFQATT, SNEGSKA (reference sequence). The CDR3 here is CSAWGQGSNQPQHF. The CDR3 region has the DNA TGCAGTGCTTGGGGACAGGGGAGCAATCAGCCCCAGCATTTT.

The CDR3 reads CASSHPGDTQYF. In nucleotides, the CDR3 is TGTGCCAGCAGCCATCCTGGAGATACGCAGTATTTT. The rearrangement links TRBV11-2 to TRBJ2-3; D gene ambiguous. The CDR3 extends over 12 amino acids. CDR1 is SGHAT and CDR2 is FQNNGV in the germline V gene. Trimming left V 5 bases short and J 5 bases short, with 8 bases between.

This rearrangement joins TRBV7-9 to TRBJ2-2, with a possible D match to TRBD2 (6 bases). Trimming pared 6 bases from V and 1 base from J, leaving 15 bases between. This CDR3 is 16 amino acids long. The germline V gene has CDR1 SEHNR and CDR2 FQNEAQ (reference sequence). The DNA for the CDR3 is TGTGCCAGCAGACCCCCTGTGGGGGGGAACACCGGGGAGCTGTTTTTT. Its protein is CASRPPVGGNTGELFF. Full variable domain (remainder filled in from reference TRBV7-9 and TRBJ2-2): DTGVSQNPRHKITKRGQNVTFRCDPISEHNRLYWYRQTLGQGPEFLTYFQNEAQLEKSRLLSDRFSAERPKGSFSTLEIQRTEQGDSAMYLCASRPPVGGNTGELFFGEGSRLTVL.

This clonotype was detected a few times. The chain combines TRBV5-1 with TRBJ1-3; 7 bases are shared with TRBD1. The CDR3 has 17 amino acids. CDR1 is SGHRS, CDR2 YFSETQ, per germline. V gave up 2 bases and J gave up 0 bases; unmatched junction bases: 8. The CDR3 region has the DNA TGCGCCAGCAGCTTCGGAAGGACAGGAAGCTCTGGAAACACCATATATTTT. The encoded protein is CASSFGRTGSSGNTIYF. Full variable domain (rest looked up from reference TRBV5-1 and TRBJ1-3): KAGVTQTPRYLIKTRGQQVTLSCSPISGHRSVSWYQQTPGQGLQFLFEYFSETQRNKGNFPGRFSGRQFSNSRSEMNVSTLELGDSALYLCASSFGRTGSSGNTIYFGEGSWLTVV.

This clonotype came up a few times. This chain links TRBV7-9 with TRBJ2-3; D remains unclear. The germline CDR1 and CDR2 sequences are SEHNR and FQNEAQ (reference sequence). The V and J ends lost 8 bases and 4 bases respectively, with 13 bases between them. The CDR3 runs to 13 residues. This chain's CDR3 is CASRGQAADTQYF. CDR3 nucleotide sequence: TGTGCCAGCCGTGGGCAGGCAGCAGATACGCAGTATTTT.

The table lists this clonotype with many counts. The junction departs from the called germline gene at one end, perhaps through a read error. J is TRBJ2-6 and V is TRBV7-9; D uncertain. This CDR3 has 15 amino acids. The V gene's germline CDR1 is SEHNR and CDR2 FQNEAQ (reference sequence). Written as DNA, the CDR3 is TGTGCCAGCAGTTTAGGAGTTTCTGGGGCCAACGTCCTGACTTTC. Translating gives CASSLGVSGANVLTF.

This clonotype was picked up many times. This chain joins TRBV12-3 or TRBV12-4 and TRBJ2-7; TRBD1 matches 11 bases. Trimming cost V 6 bases and J 2 bases; bases outside gene matches: 6. CDR3 length: 15 residues. This chain's CDR3 is CASRPGTGGPYEQYF. CDR3 bases: TGTGCCAGCAGACCCGGGACAGGGGGGCCCTACGAGCAGTACTTC.

The chain links TRBV6-1 to TRBJ2-7; TRBD1 might be the D (6 bases). V lost 6 bases and J lost 4, with 13 bases in between. This CDR3 spans 13 amino acids. CDR1 is MNHNS, CDR2 SASEGT, per germline. The DNA of the CDR3 is TGTGCCAGCAGCGTCAACAGGGTTTACGAGCAGTACTTC. It yields the protein CASSVNRVYEQYF.